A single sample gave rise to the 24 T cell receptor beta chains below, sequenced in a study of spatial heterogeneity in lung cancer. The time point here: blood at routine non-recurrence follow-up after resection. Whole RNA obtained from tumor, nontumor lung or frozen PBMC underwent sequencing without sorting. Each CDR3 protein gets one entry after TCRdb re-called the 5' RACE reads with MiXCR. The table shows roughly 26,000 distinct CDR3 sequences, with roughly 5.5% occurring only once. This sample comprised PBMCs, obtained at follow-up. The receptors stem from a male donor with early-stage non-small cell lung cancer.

The CDR3 sequence: CASTPDTSGPYEQYV. The CDR3 coding sequence is TGTGCCAGCACCCCGGACACTAGCGGCCCCTACGAGCAGTACGTC. The J gene is TRBJ2-7, the V gene TRBV7-8; 8 bases fit TRBD2. CDR1 SGHVS and CDR2 FQNEAQ come from the germline V gene. The CDR3 length is 15 residues. V dropped 7 bases and J dropped 2; count of bases not matched to a gene: 10.

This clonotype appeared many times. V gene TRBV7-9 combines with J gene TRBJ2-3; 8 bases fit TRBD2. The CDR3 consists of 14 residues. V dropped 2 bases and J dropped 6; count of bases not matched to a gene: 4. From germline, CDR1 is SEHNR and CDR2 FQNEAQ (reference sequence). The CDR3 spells CASSLTGGLDTQYF. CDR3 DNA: TGTGCCAGCAGCTTAACGGGAGGGTTGGATACGCAGTATTTT.

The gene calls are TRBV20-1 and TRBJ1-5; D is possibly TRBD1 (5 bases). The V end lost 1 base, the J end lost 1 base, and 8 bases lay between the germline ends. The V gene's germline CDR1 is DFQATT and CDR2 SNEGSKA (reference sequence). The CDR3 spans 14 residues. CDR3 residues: CSARARGSNQPQHF. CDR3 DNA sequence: TGCAGTGCTAGAGCAAGGGGAAGCAATCAGCCCCAGCATTTT.

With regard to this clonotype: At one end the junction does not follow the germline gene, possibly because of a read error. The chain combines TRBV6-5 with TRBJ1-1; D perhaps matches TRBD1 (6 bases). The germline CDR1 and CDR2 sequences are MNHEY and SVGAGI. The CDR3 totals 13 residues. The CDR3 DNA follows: TGTGCAAGCAGTTTGAGGGGGGACACTGAAGCTTTCTTT. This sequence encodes CASSLRGDTEAFF.

The CDR3 is CASSYSRGANTGELFF. The CDR3 DNA follows: TGTGCCAGCAGTTACTCGAGGGGTGCCAACACCGGGGAGCTGTTTTTT. This chain links TRBV6-5 with TRBJ2-2; D possibly matches TRBD1 or TRBD2 (5 bases each). Trimming removed 0 bases at V and 2 bases at J, with 10 bases between. The germline V gene has CDR1 MNHEY and CDR2 SVGAGI. This CDR3 contains 16 residues.

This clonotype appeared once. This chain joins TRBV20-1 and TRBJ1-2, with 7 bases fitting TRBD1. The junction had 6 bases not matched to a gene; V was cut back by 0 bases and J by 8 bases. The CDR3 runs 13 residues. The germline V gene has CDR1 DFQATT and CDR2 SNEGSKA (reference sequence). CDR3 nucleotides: TGCAGTGCTAGAGATAGAGGGGGCGACGGCTACACCTTC. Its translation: CSARDRGGDGYTF.

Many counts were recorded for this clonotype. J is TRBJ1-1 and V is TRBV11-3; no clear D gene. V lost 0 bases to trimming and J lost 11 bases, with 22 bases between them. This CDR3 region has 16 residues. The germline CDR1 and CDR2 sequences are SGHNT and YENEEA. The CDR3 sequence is CASSLDKRVGPLGAFF. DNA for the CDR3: TGTGCCAGCAGCTTAGATAAGCGAGTAGGCCCGCTGGGGGCTTTCTTT.

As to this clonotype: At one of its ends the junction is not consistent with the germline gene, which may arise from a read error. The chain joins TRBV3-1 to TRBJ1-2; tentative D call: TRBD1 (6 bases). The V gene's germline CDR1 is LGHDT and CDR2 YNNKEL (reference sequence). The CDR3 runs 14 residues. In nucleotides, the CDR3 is TGTGCCAGCAGCCAAGATAAGGGGGGCCGAAAGCAACGCTTC. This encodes CASSQDKGGRKQRF. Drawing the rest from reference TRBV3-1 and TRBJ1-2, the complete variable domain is DTAVSQTPKYLVTQMGNDKSIKCEQNLGHDTMYWYKQDSKKFLKIMFSYNNKELIINETVPNRFSPKSPDKAHLNLHINSLELGDSAVYFCASSQDKGGRKQRFGSGTRLTVV.

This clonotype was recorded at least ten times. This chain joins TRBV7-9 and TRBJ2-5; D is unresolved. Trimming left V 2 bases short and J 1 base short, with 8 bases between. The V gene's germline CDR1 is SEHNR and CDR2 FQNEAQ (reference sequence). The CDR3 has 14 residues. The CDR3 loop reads CASSLWASQETQYF. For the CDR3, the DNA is TGTGCCAGCAGCTTATGGGCTTCCCAAGAGACCCAGTACTTC.

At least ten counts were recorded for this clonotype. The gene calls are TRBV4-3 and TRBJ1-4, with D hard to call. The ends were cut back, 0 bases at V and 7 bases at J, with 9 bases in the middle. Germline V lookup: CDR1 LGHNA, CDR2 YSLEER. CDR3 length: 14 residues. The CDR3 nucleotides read TGCGCCAGCAGCCAAGATAGCGTGACTGAAAAACTGTTTTTT. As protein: CASSQDSVTEKLFF.

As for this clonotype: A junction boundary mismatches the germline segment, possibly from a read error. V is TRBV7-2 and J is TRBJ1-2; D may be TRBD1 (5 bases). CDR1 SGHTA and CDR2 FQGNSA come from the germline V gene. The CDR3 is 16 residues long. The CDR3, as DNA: TGTGCCGGCAGCTTAGATCCGGGACCAGCTAACTATGGCTACACCTTC. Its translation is CAGSLDPGPANYGYTF.

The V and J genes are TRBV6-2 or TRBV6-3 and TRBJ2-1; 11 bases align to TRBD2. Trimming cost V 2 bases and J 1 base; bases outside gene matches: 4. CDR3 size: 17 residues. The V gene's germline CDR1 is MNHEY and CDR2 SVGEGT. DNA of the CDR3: TGTGCCAGCAGTTACGAGACTAGCGGGAATTCCTACAATGAGCAGTTCTTC. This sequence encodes CASSYETSGNSYNEQFF.

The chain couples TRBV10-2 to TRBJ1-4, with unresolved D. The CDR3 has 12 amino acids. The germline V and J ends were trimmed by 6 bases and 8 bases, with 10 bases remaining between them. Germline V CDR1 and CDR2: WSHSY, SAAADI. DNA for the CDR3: TGCGCCAGCAGAGCGGGAGGCGAAAAACTGTTTTTT. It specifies CASRAGGEKLFF.

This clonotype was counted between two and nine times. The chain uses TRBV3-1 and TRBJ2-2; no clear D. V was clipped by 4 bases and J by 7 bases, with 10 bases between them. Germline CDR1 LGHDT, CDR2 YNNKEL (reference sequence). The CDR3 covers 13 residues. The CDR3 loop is CASSLSAGGELFF. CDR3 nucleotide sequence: TGTGCCAGCAGCCTGTCTGCAGGCGGGGAGCTGTTTTTT.

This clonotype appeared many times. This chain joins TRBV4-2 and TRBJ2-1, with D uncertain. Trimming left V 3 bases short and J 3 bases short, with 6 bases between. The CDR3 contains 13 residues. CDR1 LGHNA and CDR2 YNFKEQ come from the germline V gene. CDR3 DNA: TGTGCCAGCAGCCAGGGAAGCTACAATGAGCAGTTCTTC. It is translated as CASSQGSYNEQFF.

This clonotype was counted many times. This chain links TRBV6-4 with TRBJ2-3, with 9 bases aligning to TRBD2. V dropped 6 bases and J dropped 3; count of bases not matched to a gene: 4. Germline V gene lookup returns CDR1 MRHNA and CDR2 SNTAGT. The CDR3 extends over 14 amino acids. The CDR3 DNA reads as TGTGCCAGCAGCTATAGCGGGGGTACAGATACGCAGTATTTT. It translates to CASSYSGGTDTQYF.

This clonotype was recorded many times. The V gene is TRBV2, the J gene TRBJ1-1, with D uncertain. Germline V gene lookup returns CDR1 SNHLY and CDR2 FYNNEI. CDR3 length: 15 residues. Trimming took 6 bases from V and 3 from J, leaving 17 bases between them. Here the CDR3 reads CASSLWEGRDTEAFF. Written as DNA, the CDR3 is TGTGCCAGCAGCTTGTGGGAGGGTCGGGACACTGAAGCTTTCTTT.

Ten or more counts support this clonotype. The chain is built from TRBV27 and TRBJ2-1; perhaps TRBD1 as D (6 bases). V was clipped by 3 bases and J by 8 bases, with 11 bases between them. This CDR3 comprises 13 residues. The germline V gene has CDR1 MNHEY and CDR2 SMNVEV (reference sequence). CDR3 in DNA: TGTGCCAGCAGTTTCACAGGGTGGGATGAGCAGTTCTTC. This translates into CASSFTGWDEQFF.

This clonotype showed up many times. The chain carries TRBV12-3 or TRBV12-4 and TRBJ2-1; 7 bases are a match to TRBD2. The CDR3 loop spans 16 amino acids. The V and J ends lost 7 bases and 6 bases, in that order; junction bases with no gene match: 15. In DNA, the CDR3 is TGTGCCAGCACCCTGATGGGAGCGGGGTTAAGCAATGAGCAGTTCTTC. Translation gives CASTLMGAGLSNEQFF.

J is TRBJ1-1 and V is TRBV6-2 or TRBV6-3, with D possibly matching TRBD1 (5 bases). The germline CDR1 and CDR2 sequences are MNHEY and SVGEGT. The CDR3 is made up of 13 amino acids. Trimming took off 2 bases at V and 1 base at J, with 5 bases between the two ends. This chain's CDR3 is CASSYRGNTEAFF. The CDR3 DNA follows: TGTGCCAGCAGTTACAGGGGGAACACTGAAGCTTTCTTT.

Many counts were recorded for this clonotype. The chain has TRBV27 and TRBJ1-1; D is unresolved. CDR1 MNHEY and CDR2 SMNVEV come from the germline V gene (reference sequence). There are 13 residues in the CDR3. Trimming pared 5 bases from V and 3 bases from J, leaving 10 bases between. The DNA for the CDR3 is TGTGCCAGCAGTCGGACCTACCACACTGAAGCTTTCTTT. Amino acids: CASSRTYHTEAFF.

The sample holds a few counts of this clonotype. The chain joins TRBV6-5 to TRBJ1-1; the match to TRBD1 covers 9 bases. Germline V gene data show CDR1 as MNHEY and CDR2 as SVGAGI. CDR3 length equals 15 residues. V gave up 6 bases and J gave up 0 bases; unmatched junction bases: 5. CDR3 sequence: CASRKGQGMNTEAFF. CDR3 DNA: TGTGCCAGCAGAAAGGGACAGGGAATGAACACTGAAGCTTTCTTT.

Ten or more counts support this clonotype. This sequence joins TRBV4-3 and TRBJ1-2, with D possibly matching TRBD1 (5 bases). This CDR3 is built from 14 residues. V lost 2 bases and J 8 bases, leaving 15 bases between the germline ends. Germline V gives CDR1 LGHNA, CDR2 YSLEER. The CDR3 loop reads CASSQNTGTGGYTF. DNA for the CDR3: TGCGCCAGCAGCCAAAATACCGGGACCGGAGGCTACACCTTC.

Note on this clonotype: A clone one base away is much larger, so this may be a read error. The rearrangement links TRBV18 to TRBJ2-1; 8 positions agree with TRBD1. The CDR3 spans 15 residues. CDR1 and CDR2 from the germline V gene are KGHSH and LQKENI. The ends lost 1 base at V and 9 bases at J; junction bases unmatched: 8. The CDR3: CASSPQGQALGEQFF. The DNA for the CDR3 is TGTGCCAGCTCACCACAGGGACAGGCCCTCGGTGAGCAGTTCTTC.